Sequencing of this T cell receptor beta chain was carried out in a study of T cell repertoires in cytomegalovirus infection. The wider study: Evidence of both CMV infection and a matching HLA type came from public TCR beta signatures. Study outcomes and limitations: The ex vivo response showed dominance by HLA-C-restricted CMV-specific TCR beta clonotypes. The study identified carriers of CMV plus the relevant HLA from cumulative public TCR beta family frequency.

The CDR3 sequence is 13 residues long. V lost 6 bases, J lost 0 bases, and 6 bases lay in between. The germline V gene has CDR1 MNHNY and CDR2 SVGAGI (reference sequence). This clonotype was recorded at least ten times. Its antigen is still unknown. TCRdb reprocessed the reads with MiXCR, giving one entry per CDR3 protein. The profile covers over 450,000 distinct CDR3 sequences, with about 11% appearing a single time and roughly a tenth taken by the ten largest. This chain links TRBV6-6 with TRBJ1-5; unclear D gene. This clonotype was sampled from a human donor in good health (CMV status not recorded). Some clones in this sample may be carry-over from other donors' samples. Sequences were obtained from PBMCs. Here the CDR3 DNA reads TGTGCCAGCAGGCAGGTTAGCAATCAGCCCCAGCATTTT. This gives the protein CASRQVSNQPQHF.